One and the same sample provided the 24 T cell receptor beta chains below, sequenced in a study of cytomegalovirus exposure and HLA in healthy donors. Clones were sequenced by immunoSEQ multiplex PCR, and TCRdb holds only the in-frame ones, with some missing. The data hold about 350,000 clones, with about 90% observed a single time. Sequencing was carried out using PBMCs. The origin of the receptors is a woman younger than 45 in good health and CMV-seropositive.

About this clone: Germline and junction disagree at one end, which may indicate a read error. The V gene is TRBV19, the J gene TRBJ2-1; perhaps TRBD2 as D (6 bases). CDR1 is LNHDA, CDR2 SQIVND, per germline (reference sequence). This CDR3 region has 13 residues. CDR3 sequence reads: CASSIADYNEQFF. The CDR3 coding sequence is TGTGCCAGTAGCATAGCGGACTACAATGAGCAGTTCTTC.

The rearrangement links TRBV2 to TRBJ2-1; 11 nucleotides align to TRBD2. The germline CDR1 and CDR2 sequences are SNHLY and FYNNEI. The CDR3 consists of 16 residues. The ends lost 6 bases at V and 7 bases at J; junction bases unmatched: 11. The CDR3 loop reads CASSPILAGAGNEQFF. CDR3 sequence (DNA): TGTGCCAGCAGCCCTATACTAGCGGGGGCAGGAAATGAGCAGTTCTTC.

The rearrangement links TRBV25-1 to TRBJ2-3; the match to TRBD2 covers 8 bases. The CDR3 covers 13 residues. The V gene end was trimmed by 7 bases and the J gene end by 7 bases; junction bases not matched to a gene: 7. CDR1 and CDR2 from the germline V gene are MGHDK and SYGVNS. The CDR3 protein is CASIPLADNTQYF. CDR3 sequence (DNA): TGTGCCAGCATACCACTAGCGGACAATACGCAGTATTTT.

This sequence joins TRBV29-1 and TRBJ2-7, with D perhaps matching TRBD1 (6 bases). The CDR3 loop spans 12 amino acids. CDR1 SQVTM and CDR2 ANQGSEA come from the germline V gene. V gave up 7 bases and J gave up 0 bases, with 10 bases separating them. This CDR3 is CSGGQNSYEQYF. CDR3 DNA: TGCAGCGGAGGACAGAACTCCTACGAGCAGTACTTC.

The rearrangement joins TRBV9 to TRBJ1-1; D remains unclear. V lost 4 bases and J lost 5, with 6 bases in between. Per the germline V gene, CDR1 is SGDLS and CDR2 is YYNGEE. The CDR3 runs to 11 residues. The CDR3 DNA follows: TGTGCCAGCAGCTCCGGGACTGAAGCTTTCTTT. It is translated as CASSSGTEAFF.

The chain recombines TRBV6-1 with TRBJ1-5, with D perhaps TRBD1 (6 bases). The CDR3 sequence is 16 residues long. Germline V CDR1 and CDR2: MNHNS, SASEGT. With 3 bases removed from V and 4 bases from J, the gap between germline ends came to 16 bases. The CDR3 DNA follows: TGTGCCAGCAGTGAGGTTGGTACAGGGAAGAATCAGCCCCAGCATTTT. As protein: CASSEVGTGKNQPQHF.

This chain uses TRBV9 with TRBJ1-6; 7 nucleotides align to TRBD1. After removal of 0 bases from V and 7 bases from J, the junction contained 4 bases not matched to a gene. The CDR3 contains 15 residues. In germline, CDR1 is SGDLS, CDR2 YYNGEE. This CDR3 reads CASSVEGAANSPLHF. Written as DNA, the CDR3 is TGTGCCAGCAGCGTAGAGGGGGCCGCAAATTCACCCCTCCACTTT.

J is TRBJ2-7 and V is TRBV29-1, with D tentatively TRBD1 (6 bases). This CDR3 is built from 16 residues. Germline assignment: CDR1 SQVTM and CDR2 ANQGSEA. V was shortened by 2 bases and J by 4 bases, with 21 bases between the two germline ends. The CDR3 reads CSVEIRGTGMQYEQYF. The CDR3 DNA reads as TGCAGCGTTGAAATTCGGGGAACAGGGATGCAGTACGAGCAGTACTTC.

The chain links TRBV9 to TRBJ2-3; 7 nucleotides line up with TRBD2. The CDR3 spans 16 residues. Germline CDR1 is SGDLS and CDR2 is YYNGEE. The junction had 9 bases not matched to a gene; V was cut back by 3 bases and J by 2 bases. The CDR3 reads CASSGNRDYPTDTQYF. The CDR3 DNA follows: TGTGCCAGCAGCGGAAACCGGGACTACCCCACAGATACGCAGTATTTT. Full variable domain (rest looked up from reference TRBV9 and TRBJ2-3): DSGVTQTPKHLITATGQRVTLRCSPRSGDLSVYWYQQSLDQGLQFLIQYYNGEERAKGNILERFSAQQFPDLHSELNLSSLELGDSALYFCASSGNRDYPTDTQYFGPGTRLTVL.

V usage is TRBV4-1 and J usage is TRBJ2-7; 8 bases map to TRBD2. The CDR3 totals 15 residues. CDR1 is MGHRA and CDR2 is YSYEKL in the germline V gene. V was pared by 1 base and J by 5 bases, with 7 bases of the junction left unmatched. The CDR3 is CASSQGGLVSNEQYF. As DNA, the CDR3 is TGCGCCAGCAGCCAAGGGGGACTAGTGTCGAACGAGCAGTACTTC.

The V and J genes are TRBV6-6 and TRBJ1-1; no clear D. Germline loops: CDR1 MNHNY, CDR2 SVGAGI (reference sequence). V lost 5 bases and J lost 6, with 13 bases in between. This CDR3 spans 13 amino acids. The CDR3 is CASSPRLGPEAFF. The CDR3 region has the DNA TGTGCCAGCAGTCCGCGTCTGGGCCCTGAAGCTTTCTTT.

This clone was observed a few times. The V call is TRBV7-2, the J call TRBJ2-1, with 12 bases lining up with TRBD1. V shed 5 bases, J shed 8 bases, and the junction held 4 bases outside the gene matches. The CDR3 is 14 residues long. Looked up from germline, CDR1 is SGHTA and CDR2 is FQGNSA. In DNA form, the CDR3 reads TGTGCCAGCAGCCCCGGGACAGGGGGCTATGAGCAGTTCTTC. This sequence encodes CASSPGTGGYEQFF. The whole variable domain, filled in from reference TRBV7-2 and TRBJ2-1, reads GAGVSQSPSNKVTEKGKDVELRCDPISGHTALYWYRQSLGQGLEFLIYFQGNSAPDKSGLPSDRFSAERTGGSVSTLTIQRTQQEDSAVYLCASSPGTGGYEQFFGPGTRLTVL.

This clone came up once. DNA of the CDR3: TGTGCCTGGAGTCACCCAAAGGGCTACGAGCAGTACTTC. It encodes CAWSHPKGYEQYF. V and J are TRBV30 and TRBJ2-7, with unresolved D. Per the germline V gene, CDR1 is GTSNPN and CDR2 is SVGIG (reference sequence). CDR3 size: 13 residues. The V gene lost 2 bases and the J gene lost 3 bases, with 11 bases spanning the gap.

J is TRBJ1-1 and V is TRBV27; 8 bases align to TRBD1. The CDR3 loop spans 16 amino acids. V shed 2 bases and J 6 bases; nucleotides not matched to a gene: 11. The germline CDR1 and CDR2 sequences are MNHEY and SMNVEV (reference sequence). CDR3 residues: CASSLLVTGGLSEAFF. The CDR3 DNA reads TGTGCCAGCAGTTTACTGGTTACAGGGGGTTTGTCTGAAGCTTTCTTT.

The rearrangement joins TRBV6-1 to TRBJ2-5; D tentatively reads TRBD1 or TRBD2 (6 bases each). V lost 7 bases, J lost 5 bases, and 20 bases lay in between. Germline V gene lookup returns CDR1 MNHNS and CDR2 SASEGT. The CDR3 has 15 residues. The CDR3 sequence: CASIRSLQGRETQYF. CDR3 bases: TGTGCCAGCATCCGCAGCCTTCAGGGGAGGGAGACCCAGTACTTC.

The J gene is TRBJ2-7, the V gene TRBV28; the match to TRBD2 covers 8 bases. CDR3 size: 15 residues. Per the germline V gene, CDR1 is MDHEN and CDR2 is SYDVKM. With 2 bases clipped from V and 3 bases from J, the junction kept 6 bases outside the gene matches. CDR3 sequence (DNA): TGTGCCAGCAGTTTAACTGCTAGCGGGCACTACGAGCAGTACTTC. The encoded protein is CASSLTASGHYEQYF. The variable domain in full, completed from reference TRBV28 and TRBJ2-7, reads DVKVTQSSRYLVKRTGEKVFLECVQDMDHENMFWYRQDPGLGLRLIYFSYDVKMKEKGDIPEGYSVSREKKERFSLILESASTNQTSMYLCASSLTASGHYEQYFGPGTRLTVT.

This clone was counted a single time. The V gene is TRBV19, the J gene TRBJ1-5; tentatively, D is TRBD1 (5 bases). Trimming cost V 7 bases and J 1 base, with 17 bases left between them. The CDR3 consists of 16 residues. In germline, CDR1 is LNHDA, CDR2 SQIVND (reference sequence). CDR3 bases: TGTGCCAGTATCCCATCCGGGACCCGGAGCAATCAGCCCCAGCATTTT. Translating gives CASIPSGTRSNQPQHF.

This clone showed up just once. The chain carries TRBV11-2 and TRBJ2-5; D is uncertain. The germline V gene encodes CDR1 SGHAT and CDR2 FQNNGV. This CDR3 spans 13 amino acids. The ends were cut back, 0 bases at V and 3 bases at J, with 5 bases in the middle. CDR3 DNA sequence: TGTGCCAGCAGCTTAGACAGAAAAGAGACCCAGTACTTC. Translation gives CASSLDRKETQYF.

V usage is TRBV6-5 and J usage is TRBJ2-2; 10 bases line up with TRBD1. Germline CDR1 is MNHEY and CDR2 is SVGAGI. The CDR3 spans 14 residues. The trim removed 8 bases at V and 3 bases at J, leaving 3 bases unmatched. Here the CDR3 DNA reads TGTGCCAGCGGACAGGGGGTGTACACCGGGGAGCTGTTTTTT. It is translated as CASGQGVYTGELFF.

The chain links TRBV11-2 to TRBJ2-3; maybe TRBD1 (5 bases). The CDR3 is 16 amino acids. Germline loops: CDR1 SGHAT, CDR2 FQNNGV. With 3 bases removed from V and 0 bases from J, the gap between germline ends came to 13 bases. The CDR3 loop reads CASSLRIGASTDTQYF. The CDR3 region has the DNA TGTGCCAGCAGCTTGAGGATAGGGGCTAGCACAGATACGCAGTATTTT.

The J gene is TRBJ2-7, the V gene TRBV30; tentatively, D is TRBD2 (7 bases). CDR1 and CDR2 (germline): GTSNPN, SVGIG (reference sequence). The CDR3 is 15 residues long. V lost 3 bases and J lost 4, with 19 bases in between. In DNA, the CDR3 is TGTGCCTGGAGCGGGGGGTACAGGGATAGATACGAGCAGTACTTC. This codes for CAWSGGYRDRYEQYF. Using reference TRBV30 and TRBJ2-7 for the parts outside the CDR3, the full variable domain is SQTIHQWPATLVQPVGSPLSLECTVEGTSNPNLYWYRQAAGRGLQLLFYSVGIGQISSEVPQNLSASRPQDRQFILSSKKLLLSDSGFYLCAWSGGYRDRYEQYFGPGTRLTVT.

This rearrangement joins TRBV5-1 to TRBJ2-1; 12 nucleotides match TRBD2. Germline V gene sequence: CDR1 SGHRS, CDR2 YFSETQ. This CDR3 contains 16 residues. Unmatched junction bases numbered 5, after V lost 0 bases and J lost 7 bases. The DNA of the CDR3 is TGCGCCAGCAGCTTGGCGACTAGCGGGAGTAGTAATGAGCAGTTCTTC. It specifies CASSLATSGSSNEQFF. Full variable domain (remainder filled in from reference TRBV5-1 and TRBJ2-1): KAGVTQTPRYLIKTRGQQVTLSCSPISGHRSVSWYQQTPGQGLQFLFEYFSETQRNKGNFPGRFSGRQFSNSRSEMNVSTLELGDSALYLCASSLATSGSSNEQFFGPGTRLTVL.

V usage is TRBV7-8 and J usage is TRBJ1-5; D ambiguous. There are 16 residues in the CDR3. CDR1 and CDR2 from the germline V gene are SGHVS and FQNEAQ. Between the trimmed V and J ends, which lost 2 bases and 2 bases, there was a span of 13 bases. The CDR3 nucleotides are TGTGCCAGCAGCTTATATAGGACCCTAGGCAATCAGCCCCAGCATTTT. It encodes CASSLYRTLGNQPQHF.

This clone has a single count. The chain links TRBV19 to TRBJ2-5; D might be TRBD1 (5 bases). This CDR3 has 13 residues. Trimming removed 4 bases at V and 3 bases at J, with 9 bases between. Germline CDR1 LNHDA, CDR2 SQIVND (reference sequence). CDR3 sequence (DNA): TGTGCCAGTAGTAGGAACAGGAAAGAGACCCAGTACTTC. Protein sequence: CASSRNRKETQYF. The full variable domain, its missing parts supplied by reference TRBV19 and TRBJ2-5, is DGGITQSPKYLFRKEGQNVTLSCEQNLNHDAMYWYRQDPGQGLRLIYYSQIVNDFQKGDIAEGYSVSREKKESFPLTVTSAQKNPTAFYLCASSRNRKETQYFGPGTRLLVL.